The 14 T cell receptor beta chains listed next were all sequenced from one sample in a study of T cell responses to AZD1222 COVID-19 vaccine. TCRdb's copy holds only in-frame clones and misses some; the assay was immunoSEQ multiplex PCR. Among 80,000 to 90,000 clones listed, 89% were seen once. The sequences come from peripheral blood, collected on day 0 of AZD1222 vaccination. These receptors all come from an adult in good health.

The rearrangement joins TRBV30 to TRBJ2-7, with 14 bases fitting TRBD2. J was trimmed by 7 bases and V by 4 bases; bases with no gene match: 6. CDR1 is GTSNPN and CDR2 is SVGIG in the germline V gene (reference sequence). The CDR3 extends over 14 amino acids. The CDR3 sequence is CAWTRLAGGLEQYF. CDR3 sequence (DNA): TGTGCCTGGACCCGACTAGCGGGGGGGCTAGAGCAGTACTTC. Variable domain in full (rest from reference TRBV30 and TRBJ2-7): SQTIHQWPATLVQPVGSPLSLECTVEGTSNPNLYWYRQAAGRGLQLLFYSVGIGQISSEVPQNLSASRPQDRQFILSSKKLLLSDSGFYLCAWTRLAGGLEQYFGPGTRLTVT.

CDR3 sequence reads: CASSLPAGAGGEQFF. Written as DNA, the CDR3 is TGTGCCAGCAGTCTCCCTGCGGGGGCAGGCGGTGAGCAGTTCTTC. This rearrangement joins TRBV6-5 to TRBJ2-1, with a tentative D call TRBD2 (7 bases). Germline CDR1 reads MNHEY; CDR2 reads SVGAGI. This CDR3 has 15 amino acids. The V and J ends lost 5 bases and 9 bases respectively, with 20 bases between them.

The gene calls are TRBV11-2 and TRBJ2-3; weak D call: TRBD2 (6 bases). The length of the CDR3 is 13 residues. Germline CDR1 reads SGHAT; CDR2 reads FQNNGV. The ends were cut back, 3 bases at V and 3 bases at J, with 7 bases in the middle. CDR3 in DNA: TGTGCCAGCAGCTTGGGGAGGACAGATACGCAGTATTTT. Amino acids: CASSLGRTDTQYF.

The V gene is TRBV6-5, the J gene TRBJ1-1, with D unclear. Germline V gene sequence: CDR1 MNHEY, CDR2 SVGAGI. V gave up 6 bases and J gave up 3 bases, with 8 bases separating them. This CDR3 is 12 amino acids long. CDR3 nucleotide sequence: TGTGCCAGCAGCCCGTCGGACACTGAAGCTTTCTTT. It translates to CASSPSDTEAFF.

This clone has only a few counts. The J gene is TRBJ2-7, the V gene TRBV6-2 or TRBV6-3; D gene uncertain. V lost 5 bases, J lost 2 bases, and 10 bases lay in between. The V gene's germline CDR1 is MNHEY and CDR2 SVGEGT. The CDR3 runs to 13 residues. This CDR3 is CASSPPLPYEQYF. The CDR3 DNA reads TGTGCCAGCAGTCCCCCCCTCCCCTACGAGCAGTACTTC.

The rearrangement joins TRBV5-5 to TRBJ2-2; D might be TRBD2 (6 bases). CDR3 length: 15 amino acids. Germline assignment: CDR1 SGHKS and CDR2 YYEKEE (reference sequence). V lost 0 bases and J 2 bases, leaving 8 bases between the germline ends. The CDR3 bases are TGTGCCAGCAGCTTGGGGGGGACTAACACCGGGGAGCTGTTTTTT. Translated: CASSLGGTNTGELFF.

V and J are TRBV28 and TRBJ2-6, with 8 bases that match TRBD1. Trimming cost V 6 bases and J 0 bases; bases outside gene matches: 7. The CDR3 loop spans 17 amino acids. Germline V CDR1 and CDR2: MDHEN, SYDVKM. CDR3 nucleotide sequence: TGTGCCAGCAGACACAGGGGGATAAGCTCTGGGGCCAACGTCCTGACTTTC. Translating gives CASRHRGISSGANVLTF.

This clone was seen just once. The chain employs TRBV2 and TRBJ2-2; 11 bases line up with TRBD1. The V gene's germline CDR1 is SNHLY and CDR2 FYNNEI. Losses at the gene ends were 3 bases for V and 6 bases for J; bases not matched to a gene: 0. This CDR3 comprises 14 residues. CDR3 DNA: TGTGCCAGCAGTGAGGGACAGGGGGCCGGGGAGCTGTTTTTT. As protein: CASSEGQGAGELFF.

The V call is TRBV6-5, the J call TRBJ1-2; D is uncertain. Germline V gene sequence: CDR1 MNHEY, CDR2 SVGAGI. With 8 bases removed from V and 3 bases from J, the gap between germline ends came to 4 bases. The CDR3 sequence is 10 residues long. CDR3 sequence (DNA): TGTGCCAGCCGGGACTATGGCTACACCTTC. It translates to CASRDYGYTF.

The rearrangement joins TRBV29-1 to TRBJ2-3; 12 nucleotides line up with TRBD1. The trim removed 1 base at V and 2 bases at J, leaving 1 base unmatched. The CDR3 extends over 15 amino acids. Germline V gene sequence: CDR1 SQVTM, CDR2 ANQGSEA. CDR3 region: CSVEGGQGATDTQYF. Written as DNA, the CDR3 is TGCAGCGTTGAAGGGGGACAGGGGGCCACAGATACGCAGTATTTT.

The rearrangement links TRBV7-2 to TRBJ1-2; 10 bases agree with TRBD1. V lost 2 bases to trimming and J lost 10 bases; unmatched junction nucleotides: 10. Germline V gives CDR1 SGHTA, CDR2 FQGNSA. CDR3 size: 15 residues. This CDR3 is CASSLTAGQGLVYTF. The CDR3 DNA is TGTGCCAGCAGCTTAACAGCGGGACAGGGGCTCGTCTACACCTTC. The variable domain in full, with the rest retrieved from reference TRBV7-2 and TRBJ1-2, is GAGVSQSPSNKVTEKGKDVELRCDPISGHTALYWYRQSLGQGLEFLIYFQGNSAPDKSGLPSDRFSAERTGGSVSTLTIQRTQQEDSAVYLCASSLTAGQGLVYTFGSGTRLTVV.

V usage is TRBV3-1 (or the pseudogene TRBV3-2) and J usage is TRBJ2-5; TRBD1 might be the D (7 bases). Trimming shortened V by 1 base and J by 8 bases, and 17 bases separated the two germline ends. CDR1 LGHDT and CDR2 YNNKEL come from the germline V gene (reference sequence). The CDR3 loop spans 15 amino acids. CDR3 bases: TGTGCCAGCAGCCAAGTCGGCCAGGGGGGAGGAACCCAGTACTTC. It yields the protein CASSQVGQGGGTQYF.

V and J are TRBV5-5 and TRBJ1-3; D unclear. Between the trimmed V and J ends, which lost 1 base and 0 bases, there was a span of 8 bases. The CDR3 is 15 amino acids. Germline assignment: CDR1 SGHKS and CDR2 YYEKEE (reference sequence). The CDR3 DNA reads TGTGCCAGCAGCTTGAGGTCGGCCTCTGGAAACACCATATATTTT. Protein: CASSLRSASGNTIYF.

The CDR3 DNA follows: TGTGCCAGCAGCTTGGGGGTAGTGGCAGATACGCAGTATTTT. It specifies CASSLGVVADTQYF. The chain joins TRBV7-9 to TRBJ2-3; D assignment may be TRBD1 or TRBD2 (5 bases each). Trimming left V 3 bases short and J 4 bases short, with 11 bases between. This CDR3 spans 14 amino acids. Germline V gene lookup returns CDR1 SEHNR and CDR2 FQNEAQ (reference sequence).